Listed below are T cell receptor beta chains from one sample, sequenced in a study of cytomegalovirus exposure and HLA in healthy donors. Only in-frame clones appear in the TCRdb table, and some are missing; sequencing was by immunoSEQ multiplex PCR. The sample shows around 160,000 clones, 77% of them seen only once. Sequenced input: PBMCs. These receptor sequences come from a man between 45 and 60 years old in good health and CMV-seropositive. CDR3s include the opening cysteine and the closing phenylalanine or tryptophan. A D gene is named only where the DNA matches it firmly. A row's size may be missing; if present it is once, few, many or a size class.

d_call	v_call	j_call	clone_size	cdr3_nt	cdr3_aa
TRBD2	TRBV7-2	TRBJ2-5	few	TGTGCCAGCAGCCTCCTAGCGGGGGGACAGACCCAGTACTTC	CASSLLAGGQTQYF
TRBD1	TRBV27	TRBJ2-2	few	TGTGCCAGCAGTTTATCCAGAGCCCGGACAGGGGCGAACACCGGGGAGCTGTTTTTT	CASSLSRARTGANTGELFF
-	TRBV19	TRBJ1-5	-	TGTGCCAGTACCCGAAACGGGGGGGGCGGGAGCAATCAGCCCCAGCATTTT	CASTRNGGGGSNQPQHF
TRBD1	TRBV7-2	TRBJ1-2	-	TGTGCCAGCAGCCCCCAAGTCGGGACAGGGGCCCATTATGGCTACACCTTC	CASSPQVGTGAHYGYTF
TRBD2	TRBV11-2	TRBJ2-3	-	TGTGCCAGCAGCTCCTTAGCGGGTTCTGGCACAGATACGCAGTATTTT	CASSSLAGSGTDTQYF
TRBD1	TRBV9	TRBJ1-1	-	TGTGCCAGCAGCGGGGGACAGGGGTATGTGAACACTGAAGCTTTCTTT	CASSGGQGYVNTEAFF
-	TRBV9	TRBJ1-2	once	TGTGCCAGCAGCGTAGAATCGAACAGCCCCTATGGCTACACCTTC	CASSVESNSPYGYTF
-	TRBV7-8	TRBJ1-2	-	TGTGCCAGCAGCTTAGAGAGGGCCGGGTCCCATTGGGGCTACACCTTC	CASSLERAGSHWGYTF
-	TRBV23-1	TRBJ1-1	-	TGCGCCAGCAGTCGAGAGGGAGAGGCTGAAGCTTTCTTT	CASSREGEAEAFF
-	TRBV6-5	TRBJ2-7	few	TGTGCCAGCAGTAATAACAGGGGGGGCGGATACGAGCAGTACTTC	CASSNNRGGGYEQYF
TRBD1	TRBV5-6	TRBJ1-1	-	TGTGCCAGCAGCTACTGGACAGGGGGGAACACTGAAGCTTTCTTT	CASSYWTGGNTEAFF
-	TRBV5-4	TRBJ1-2	few	TGTGCCAGCAGCTCCAGGACAAGAACGGATGGCTACACCTTC	CASSSRTRTDGYTF